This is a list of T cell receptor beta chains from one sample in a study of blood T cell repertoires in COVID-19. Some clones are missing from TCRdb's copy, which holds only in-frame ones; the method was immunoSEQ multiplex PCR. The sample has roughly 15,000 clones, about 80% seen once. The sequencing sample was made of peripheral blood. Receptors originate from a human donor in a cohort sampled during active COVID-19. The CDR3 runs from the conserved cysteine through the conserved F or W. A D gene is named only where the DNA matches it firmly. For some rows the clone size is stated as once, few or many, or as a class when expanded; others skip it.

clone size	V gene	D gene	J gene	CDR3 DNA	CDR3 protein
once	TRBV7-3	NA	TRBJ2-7	TGTGCCAGCAGTCAGGAGGGTCTGAACGAGCAGTACTTC	CASSQEGLNEQYF
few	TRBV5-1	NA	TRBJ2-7	TGCGCCAGCAGCTTGGAGGCTCTGACAGGATCATTCTACGAGCAGTACTTC	CASSLEALTGSFYEQYF
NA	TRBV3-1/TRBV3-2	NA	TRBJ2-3	TGTGCCAGCAGCCAAGATCCGGATCGAGGCAATAGCACAGATACGCAGTATTTT	CASSQDPDRGNSTDTQYF
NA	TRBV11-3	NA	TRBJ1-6	TGTGCCAGCAGCTTAAACCCGGAGAGTTCACCCCTCCACTTT	CASSLNPESSPLHF
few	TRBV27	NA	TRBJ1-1	TGTGCCAGCAGGACAGCGAACACTGAAGCTTTCTTT	CASRTANTEAFF
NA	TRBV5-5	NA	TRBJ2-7	TGTGCCAGCAGCTTGGGATCCACAGGTCCCTACGAGCAGTACTTC	CASSLGSTGPYEQYF
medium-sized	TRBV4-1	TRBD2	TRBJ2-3	TGCGCCAGCAGCCAAATCGCACGACTAGCGGGGAACACAGATACGCAGTATTTT	CASSQIARLAGNTDTQYF
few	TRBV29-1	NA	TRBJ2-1	TGCAGCGTTAGGGGAATTGAGCAGTTCTTC	CSVRGIEQFF
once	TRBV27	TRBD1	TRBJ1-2	TGTGCCAGCAGTTTTATGGCAGGGGGCTATGGCTACACCTTC	CASSFMAGGYGYTF
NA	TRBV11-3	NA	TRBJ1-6	TGTGCCAGCAGCTCGACACAGGGAACAGATTCACCCCTCCACTTT	CASSSTQGTDSPLHF
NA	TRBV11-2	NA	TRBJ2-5	TGTGCCAGCAGCTTAGACCGAGAGACCCAGTACTTC	CASSLDRETQYF
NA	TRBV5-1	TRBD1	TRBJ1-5	TGCGCCAGCAGCCCTGGGACAGGGGTTCAGCCCCAGCATTTT	CASSPGTGVQPQHF
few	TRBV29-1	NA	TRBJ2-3	TGCAGCGGGGAGGTCCGGGTTCTAGAGGGGGCTTGGACAGATACGCAGTATTTT	CSGEVRVLEGAWTDTQYF
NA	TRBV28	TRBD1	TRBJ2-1	TGTGCCAGCAGTTTACGAGGGACAGGGTCCGTCGATGAGCAGTTCTTC	CASSLRGTGSVDEQFF
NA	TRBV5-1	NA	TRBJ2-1	TGCGCCAGCAGCTTGGAAGGCGGGTTCAATGAGCAGTTCTTC	CASSLEGGFNEQFF
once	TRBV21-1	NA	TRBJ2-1	TGTGCCAGCAGCAAAGAACAGGTCCCTTCGGGACTAGCGTACAATGAGCAGTTCTTC	CASSKEQVPSGLAYNEQFF
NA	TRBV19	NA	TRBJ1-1	TGTGCCAGTACAGTGAGGTTGAACACTGAAGCTTTCTTT	CASTVRLNTEAFF
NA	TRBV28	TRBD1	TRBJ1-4	TGTGCCAGCAGCAGGGACAGGGGGGGACGAGGAAAACTGTTTTTT	CASSRDRGGRGKLFF
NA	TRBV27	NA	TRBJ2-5	TGTGCCAGCAGGGGTCGGAGGGACCAAGAGACCCAGTACTTC	CASRGRRDQETQYF
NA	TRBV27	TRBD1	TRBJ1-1	TGTGCCAGCAGTTTAAGGGACAGTTACACTGAAGCTTTCTTT	CASSLRDSYTEAFF
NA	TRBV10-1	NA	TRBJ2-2	TGCGCCAGCAGTGGGTACAGGGAATGTTGCACCGGGGAGCTGTTTTTT	CASSGYRECCTGELFF
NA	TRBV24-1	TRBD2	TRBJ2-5	TGTGCCACCAGCGGGACTAGCGGGGGGGGAGAGACCCAGTACTTC	CATSGTSGGGETQYF
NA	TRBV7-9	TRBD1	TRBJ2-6	TGTGCCAGCAGCTTACTTAAGGGGGCCGGGGCCAACGTCCTGACTTTC	CASSLLKGAGANVLTF
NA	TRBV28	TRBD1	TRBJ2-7	TGTGCCAGCAGGGATAGACAGGGGGCTGTTTACGAGCAGTACTTC	CASRDRQGAVYEQYF
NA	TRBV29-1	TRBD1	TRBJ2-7	TGCAGCGTTGAAGAGGGGACAGGGCGCGAGCAGTACTTC	CSVEEGTGREQYF
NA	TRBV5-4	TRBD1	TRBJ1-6	TGTGCCAGCAGCCCCGGGACAGGGTATTTTTCACCCCTCCACTTT	CASSPGTGYFSPLHF
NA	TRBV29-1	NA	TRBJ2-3	TGCAGCGCTGGGGACACTAGCACAGATACGCAGTATTTT	CSAGDTSTDTQYF
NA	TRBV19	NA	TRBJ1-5	TGTGCCAGTAGTATGATAGTGGAACAGGGTGAACAGCCCCAGCATTTT	CASSMIVEQGEQPQHF
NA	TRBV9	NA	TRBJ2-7	TGTGCCAGCAGCGTAGTCCCCCCGACAGCTGGAGCGCGGGAGCAGTACTTC	CASSVVPPTAGAREQYF
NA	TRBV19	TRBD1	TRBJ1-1	TGTGCCAGCGGGGGTCAGGGGGCGACTTTAATGAACACTGAAGCTTTCTTT	CASGGQGATLMNTEAFF
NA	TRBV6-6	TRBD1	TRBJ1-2	TGTGCCAGCAGTCCTTCAGGCCTGGGACAGGGGGAGGGTGGCTACACCTTC	CASSPSGLGQGEGGYTF
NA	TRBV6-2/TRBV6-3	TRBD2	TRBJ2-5	TGTGCCAGCAGTTACGGGCTAGCGGGAGTGTTGGAGACCCAGTACTTC	CASSYGLAGVLETQYF
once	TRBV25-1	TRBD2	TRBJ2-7	TGTGCCAGCAGCTCTGCTAATCGGGGGGCCTACGAGCAGTACTTC	CASSSANRGAYEQYF
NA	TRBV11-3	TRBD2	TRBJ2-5	TGTGCCAGCGGCCCACGTCAAGGGGAGGGAGAGACCCAGTACTTC	CASGPRQGEGETQYF
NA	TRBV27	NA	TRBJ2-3	TGTGCCAGCAGTTCCCCGGGACAAAATGCAGATACGCAGTATTTT	CASSSPGQNADTQYF
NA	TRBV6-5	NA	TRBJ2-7	TGTGCCAGCAGACAGCCGATTCGGGGGGAGCAGTACTTC	CASRQPIRGEQYF
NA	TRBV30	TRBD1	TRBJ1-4	TGTGCCTGGAGTGGGCAAGGGGGCGATGAAAAACTGTTTTTT	CAWSGQGGDEKLFF
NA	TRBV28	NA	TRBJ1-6	TGTGCCAGCATATCTCTACAGCCCCCCCTCCACTTT	CASISLQPPLHF
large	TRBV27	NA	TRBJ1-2	TGTGCCAGCAGCAATTATGGCTACACCTTC	CASSNYGYTF
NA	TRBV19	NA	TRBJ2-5	TGTGCCAGTACAGGGGTGAGGGGTGAAGAGACCCAGTACTTC	CASTGVRGEETQYF
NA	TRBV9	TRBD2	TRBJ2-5	TGTGCCAGCAGCCCGGAGGGTAGCGGGCGGATGGAGACCCAGTACTTC	CASSPEGSGRMETQYF
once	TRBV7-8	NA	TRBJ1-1	TGTGCCAGCAGTCCAAATGGCGCGGGGAACACTGAAGCTTTCTTT	CASSPNGAGNTEAFF
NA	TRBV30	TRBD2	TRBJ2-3	TGTGCCTGGAGTGTTGTGGGGGGGTGGGGCACAGATACGCAGTATTTT	CAWSVVGGWGTDTQYF
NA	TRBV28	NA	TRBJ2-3	TGTGCCAGCAGTTTAACGTGGGGGGGCAGCACAGATACGCAGTATTTT	CASSLTWGGSTDTQYF
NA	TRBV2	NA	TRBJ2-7	TGTGCCAGCAGTATGACAGACCCTTACGGGCAGTACTTC	CASSMTDPYGQYF
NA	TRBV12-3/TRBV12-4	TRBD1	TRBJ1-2	TGTGCCAGCAGACAGGGGGCGGTGATGGGCTACACCTTC	CASRQGAVMGYTF
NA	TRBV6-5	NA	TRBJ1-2	TGTGCCAGCAGCTCGACAGCTAACTATGGCTACACCTTC	CASSSTANYGYTF
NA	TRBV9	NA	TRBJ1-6	TGTGCCAGCAGCGTAGTGGCTTCAAATTCACCCCTCCACTTT	CASSVVASNSPLHF
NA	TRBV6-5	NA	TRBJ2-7	TGTGCCAGCAGTCCCAAAGGGGATAGCCACGAGCAGTACTTC	CASSPKGDSHEQYF
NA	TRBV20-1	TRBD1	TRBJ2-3	TGCAGTGCTAGTGTGACAGGGCCGACGGCAGATACGCAGTATTTT	CSASVTGPTADTQYF
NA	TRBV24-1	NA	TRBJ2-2	TGTGCCACCAGTGACGCGGCACCTGTCGGGGAGCTGTTTTTT	CATSDAAPVGELFF
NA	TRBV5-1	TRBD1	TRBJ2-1	TGCGCCAGCAGCTTGGACCCCGGACAGGGGAGAGAGCAGTTCTTC	CASSLDPGQGREQFF
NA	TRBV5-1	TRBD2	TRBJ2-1	TGCGCCAGCAGCTTTTCGGGACTAGCGGGAGATGAGCAGTTCTTC	CASSFSGLAGDEQFF
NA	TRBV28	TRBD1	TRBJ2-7	TGTGCCAGCAGTTCCCACAGGGGCCCCTACTCCTACGAGCAGTACTTC	CASSSHRGPYSYEQYF